The 32 T cell receptor beta chains in this list originate from one sample, sequenced in a study of CD8 T cells in Susac syndrome. A quantity of about 0.5 to 1 ug RNA underwent reverse transcription using random hexamers. In TCRdb, the immunoSEQ multiplex PCR reads were re-called with MiXCR into one record per CDR3 protein. The sample lists 170,000 or so distinct CDR3 sequences, about 93% occurring once. Sequencing input: CD4+ T cells from PBMCs. The receptors were sampled from a human donor with multiple sclerosis.

Only one count was recorded for this clonotype. This chain joins TRBV5-1 and TRBJ2-1; tentative D call: TRBD1 (6 bases). The ends were cut back, 0 bases at V and 9 bases at J, with 13 bases in the middle. This CDR3 spans 14 amino acids. Germline values: CDR1 SGHRS, CDR2 YFSETQ. The CDR3 is CASSLGGGASEQFF. The CDR3 coding sequence is TGCGCCAGCAGCTTGGGTGGGGGCGCCTCTGAGCAGTTCTTC.

This clonotype appeared a few times. This chain uses TRBV7-4 with TRBJ1-2; D gene ambiguous. CDR3 size: 11 residues. The V end was cut by 3 bases, the J end by 7 bases, with 6 bases between. Germline CDR1 SGHVT, CDR2 SQSDAQ. The DNA of the CDR3 is TGTGCCAGCAGCTTGCTAAGTGGCTACACCTTC. Translating gives CASSLLSGYTF.

The chain employs TRBV9 and TRBJ2-2; D is unclear. The V and J ends lost 2 bases and 2 bases respectively, with 10 bases between them. There are 15 residues in the CDR3. Germline V CDR1 and CDR2: SGDLS, YYNGEE. CDR3 nucleotides: TGTGCCAGCAGCGTTTGGGATACCAACACCGGGGAGCTGTTTTTT. It is translated as CASSVWDTNTGELFF.

The chain carries TRBV19 and TRBJ1-5, with D uncertain. Between the trimmed V and J ends, which lost 1 base and 3 bases, there was a span of 4 bases. Germline assignment: CDR1 LNHDA and CDR2 SQIVND (reference sequence). The CDR3 loop spans 13 amino acids. The CDR3 nucleotides are TGTGCCAGTAGTATAGTTACCAATCAGCCCCAGCATTTT. Translating it yields CASSIVTNQPQHF.

This rearrangement joins TRBV20-1 to TRBJ2-7, with 9 bases that match TRBD2. V shed 7 bases, J shed 4 bases, and the junction held 5 bases outside the gene matches. This CDR3 region has 12 residues. From germline, CDR1 is DFQATT and CDR2 SNEGSKA (reference sequence). In nucleotides, the CDR3 is TGCAGTGGTAGCGGGAGAGGTTACGAGCAGTACTTC. Its protein product is CSGSGRGYEQYF.

Concerning this clonotype itself: The junction differs from germline at one of its ends, possibly a read error. This chain joins TRBV3-1 and TRBJ1-2; 7 bases fit TRBD1. The CDR3 is made up of 13 amino acids. Germline CDR1 and CDR2: LGHDT and YNNKEL (reference sequence). The CDR3 DNA reads as TGTGCCAGCAGTCAAGACAGGGTTGCGGGCTACACCTTC. Translation gives CASSQDRVAGYTF.

The chain has TRBV7-2 and TRBJ2-7, with 9 bases lining up with TRBD1. Per the germline V gene, CDR1 is SGHTA and CDR2 is FQGNSA. The V segment lost 7 bases and the J segment 4 bases; nucleotides outside the gene matches: 11. The CDR3 contains 15 residues. As DNA, the CDR3 is TGTGCCAGCACCCCCACCGGGACAGGGAGGTACGAGCAGTACTTC. This translates into CASTPTGTGRYEQYF.

The chain carries TRBV20-1 and TRBJ2-7; a weak D match, TRBD2 (5 bases). Trimming took off 1 base at V and 0 bases at J, with 7 bases between the two ends. Germline V gene sequence: CDR1 DFQATT, CDR2 SNEGSKA (reference sequence). CDR3 length equals 13 residues. The CDR3 protein is CSARGDYSYEQYF. The CDR3 nucleotides read TGCAGTGCTAGAGGCGACTACTCCTACGAGCAGTACTTC.

This sequence joins TRBV2 and TRBJ1-2; a weak D match, TRBD1 (5 bases). The V end was cut by 7 bases, the J end by 3 bases, with 15 bases between. The CDR3 runs to 14 residues. Per germline, CDR1 SNHLY and CDR2 FYNNEI. The CDR3 bases are TGTGCCAGCATGCAGGGTGGTTGGGACTATGGCTACACCTTC. Translated, it gives CASMQGGWDYGYTF.

This rearrangement joins TRBV29-1 to TRBJ1-2, with a possible D match to TRBD1 (6 bases). The germline CDR1 and CDR2 sequences are SQVTM and ANQGSEA. The V end lost 4 bases, the J end lost 4 bases, and 10 bases lay between the germline ends. The CDR3 has 12 amino acids. CDR3 DNA: TGCAGCGTTGCCGGGGGGGCCTATGGCTACACCTTC. Amino acid sequence: CSVAGGAYGYTF.

This rearrangement joins TRBV7-9 to TRBJ1-1; 7 nucleotides match TRBD1. Germline-derived CDR1 and CDR2 are SEHNR and FQNEAQ (reference sequence). The V segment lost 5 bases and the J segment 1 base; nucleotides outside the gene matches: 4. This CDR3 is built from 14 residues. This chain's CDR3 is CASSTGQTNTEAFF. CDR3 bases: TGTGCCAGCAGCACGGGACAGACGAACACTGAAGCTTTCTTT. Complete variable domain (other parts from reference TRBV7-9 and TRBJ1-1): DTGVSQNPRHKITKRGQNVTFRCDPISEHNRLYWYRQTLGQGPEFLTYFQNEAQLEKSRLLSDRFSAERPKGSFSTLEIQRTEQGDSAMYLCASSTGQTNTEAFFGQGTRLTVV.

This chain connects TRBV7-2 to TRBJ2-5, with D unresolved. Germline CDR1 is SGHTA and CDR2 is FQGNSA. This CDR3 has 14 residues. The ends were cut back, 1 base at V and 4 bases at J, with 10 bases in the middle. CDR3 nucleotides: TGTGCCAGCAGCTTAGTGCGTGTAAGAGAGACCCAGTACTTC. It encodes CASSLVRVRETQYF. The entire variable domain, with the rest obtained from reference TRBV7-2 and TRBJ2-5, is as follows: GAGVSQSPSNKVTEKGKDVELRCDPISGHTALYWYRQSLGQGLEFLIYFQGNSAPDKSGLPSDRFSAERTGGSVSTLTIQRTQQEDSAVYLCASSLVRVRETQYFGPGTRLLVL.

The CDR3 loop is CAISRDIANYGYTF. CDR3 nucleotide sequence: TGTGCCATCAGCCGGGACATCGCAAACTATGGCTACACCTTC. The V and J genes are TRBV10-3 and TRBJ1-2, with D maybe TRBD1 (6 bases). V dropped 6 bases and J dropped 2 bases, with 13 bases sitting between them. CDR1 and CDR2 (germline): ENHRY, SYGVKD. The CDR3 runs 14 residues.

The rearrangement links TRBV3-1 to TRBJ2-1, with no clear D. CDR1 is LGHDT and CDR2 is YNNKEL in the germline V gene (reference sequence). The ends were cut back, 5 bases at V and 0 bases at J, with 14 bases in the middle. CDR3 length: 16 residues. Here the CDR3 reads CASSTPLSSSYNEQFF. CDR3 coding DNA: TGTGCCAGCAGCACACCCCTGTCCAGCTCCTACAATGAGCAGTTCTTC.

This clonotype came up once. The chain couples TRBV28 to TRBJ2-4, with TRBD1 as a possible D gene (5 bases). Germline-derived CDR1 and CDR2 are MDHEN and SYDVKM. The ends were cut back, 5 bases at V and 7 bases at J, with 12 bases in the middle. The CDR3 totals 13 residues. CDR3 region: CASSPGLGNIQYF. The DNA of the CDR3 is TGTGCCAGCAGTCCAGGGCTGGGGAACATTCAGTACTTC.

This chain links TRBV7-2 with TRBJ2-7, with 16 positions matching TRBD2. Per germline, CDR1 SGHTA and CDR2 FQGNSA. The length of the CDR3 is 15 residues. The V segment lost 3 bases and the J segment 7 bases; nucleotides outside the gene matches: 3. CDR3 bases: TGTGCCAGCAGCTTGGGACTAGCGGGAGGGGGTGAGCAGTACTTC. This translates into CASSLGLAGGGEQYF.

V is TRBV29-1 and J is TRBJ1-2; unclear D gene. The CDR3 covers 10 residues. Germline loops: CDR1 SQVTM, CDR2 ANQGSEA. Deletions cut 0 bases from V and 7 bases from J, with 3 bases between. Written as DNA, the CDR3 is TGCAGCGTTGAAGAGGTTGGCTACACCTTC. Translated: CSVEEVGYTF.

The V call is TRBV10-2, the J call TRBJ1-1, with 9 nucleotides matching TRBD1. V gave up 7 bases and J gave up 7 bases; unmatched junction bases: 16. This CDR3 comprises 16 residues. In germline, CDR1 is WSHSY, CDR2 SAAADI. The CDR3 coding sequence is TGCGCCAGCACGAGTCGAGCCCACAGGGGGCTGGGTGAAGCTTTCTTT. It translates to CASTSRAHRGLGEAFF.

This rearrangement joins TRBV2 to TRBJ1-2, with D unresolved. The V gene's germline CDR1 is SNHLY and CDR2 FYNNEI. V was shortened by 11 bases and J by 3 bases, with 10 bases between the two germline ends. The CDR3 consists of 11 residues. CDR3 nucleotide sequence: TGTGCCGGCGCCCTAGACTATGGCTACACCTTC. Amino acid sequence: CAGALDYGYTF.

This sequence joins TRBV18 and TRBJ2-7; D remains ambiguous. From germline, CDR1 is KGHSH and CDR2 LQKENI. The CDR3 length is 13 residues. Trimming stripped 1 base from V and 5 bases from J, with 9 bases between. CDR3 protein: CASSPRSLDEQYF. Written as DNA, the CDR3 is TGTGCCAGCTCACCACGGTCCCTCGACGAGCAGTACTTC.

This clonotype was seen a handful of times. The J gene is TRBJ1-2, the V gene TRBV2, with 9 bases identical to TRBD1. The CDR3 length is 12 residues. The germline CDR1 and CDR2 sequences are SNHLY and FYNNEI. V shed 6 bases, J shed 4 bases, and the junction held 0 bases outside the gene matches. Written as DNA, the CDR3 is TGTGCCAGCAGGGACAGGGGCTATGGCTACACCTTC. Its translation is CASRDRGYGYTF.

The chain has TRBV5-1 and TRBJ2-2, with 10 bases aligning to TRBD2. The CDR3 is 16 residues long. Germline values: CDR1 SGHRS, CDR2 YFSETQ. V lost 0 bases, J lost 5 bases, and 4 bases stayed unmatched. Here the CDR3 DNA reads TGCGCCAGCAGCTTGGCGCTAGCGGGAGAGACCGGGGAGCTGTTTTTT. It encodes CASSLALAGETGELFF.

The J gene is TRBJ1-1, the V gene TRBV12-3 or TRBV12-4; D is undetermined. CDR3 length: 16 residues. V lost 3 bases and J 2 bases, leaving 16 bases between the germline ends. The CDR3: CASSFIQDQRNTEAFF. The DNA for the CDR3 is TGTGCCAGCAGTTTCATCCAGGATCAACGCAACACTGAAGCTTTCTTT.

The chain employs TRBV6-6 and TRBJ2-5; D possibly corresponds to TRBD1 (5 bases). This CDR3 has 15 residues. Germline V gene data show CDR1 as MNHNY and CDR2 as SVGAGI (reference sequence). Trimming pared 0 bases from V and 1 base from J, leaving 9 bases between. Here the CDR3 DNA reads TGTGCCAGCAGTTACTCGGGGCAGGGCCAAGAGACCCAGTACTTC. The encoded protein is CASSYSGQGQETQYF.

The chain has TRBV10-3 and TRBJ2-2; D may be TRBD1 (6 bases). The CDR3 totals 16 residues. The V end lost 0 bases, the J end lost 5 bases, and 13 bases lay between the germline ends. Germline CDR1 reads ENHRY; CDR2 reads SYGVKD. The CDR3 coding sequence is TGTGCCATCAGTGAGTCGGCAGGGGTGACAACCGGGGAGCTGTTTTTT. It encodes CAISESAGVTTGELFF.

This chain links TRBV5-1 with TRBJ1-1, with 7 bases matching TRBD1. J gave up 5 bases and V 3 bases, and 10 bases lay outside the gene matches. The CDR3 has 15 residues. Germline V CDR1 and CDR2: SGHRS, YFSETQ. CDR3 nucleotides: TGCGCCAGCAGCTCGTTAGGGGGCGCAAGGACTGAAGCTTTCTTT. Its protein is CASSSLGGARTEAFF.

This chain links TRBV5-1 with TRBJ2-7; tentatively, D is TRBD1 (6 bases). This CDR3 is built from 14 residues. The germline V and J ends were trimmed by 0 bases and 3 bases, with 10 bases remaining between them. Germline CDR1 is SGHRS and CDR2 is YFSETQ. CDR3 in amino acids: CASSLGQVGYEQYF. For the CDR3, the DNA is TGCGCCAGCAGCTTGGGACAGGTGGGCTACGAGCAGTACTTC.

This chain uses TRBV5-1 with TRBJ2-5; D might be TRBD1 (5 bases). The CDR3 is 15 residues long. The V gene's germline CDR1 is SGHRS and CDR2 YFSETQ. V was trimmed by 3 bases and J by 7 bases, leaving 19 bases between them. The CDR3 here is CASSSGARQFGTQYF. The CDR3 DNA is TGCGCCAGCAGCTCTGGGGCACGACAGTTTGGGACCCAGTACTTC.

The chain employs TRBV5-1 and TRBJ2-4, with D uncertain. Germline V gene lookup returns CDR1 SGHRS and CDR2 YFSETQ. This CDR3 comprises 14 residues. V gave up 1 base and J gave up 5 bases, with 10 bases separating them. The CDR3, as DNA: TGCGCCAGCAGCTTGACGGCAGGACAAAACATTCAGTACTTC. Translating gives CASSLTAGQNIQYF.

V gene TRBV20-1 combines with J gene TRBJ2-3; 9 nucleotides match TRBD1. This CDR3 is built from 16 residues. V gave up 2 bases and J gave up 5 bases; unmatched junction bases: 11. Germline lookup yields CDR1 DFQATT and CDR2 SNEGSKA (reference sequence). As DNA, the CDR3 is TGCAGTGCTAGACACCGGGACAGGGCGCACAGAGATACGCAGTATTTT. Translation: CSARHRDRAHRDTQYF.

The chain combines TRBV6-1 with TRBJ1-5; TRBD1 is a possible D gene (5 bases). Germline V gene lookup returns CDR1 MNHNS and CDR2 SASEGT. With 5 bases removed from V and 0 bases from J, the gap between germline ends came to 11 bases. The CDR3 contains 15 residues. The CDR3 DNA sequence: TGTGCCAGCAGTCTAGGGGAAACTAGCAATCAGCCCCAGCATTTT. Translating gives CASSLGETSNQPQHF.

The chain has TRBV9 and TRBJ1-4, with TRBD1 as a possible D gene (6 bases). The germline V and J ends were trimmed by 0 bases and 4 bases, with 10 bases remaining between them. CDR3 length equals 15 residues. The germline V gene encodes CDR1 SGDLS and CDR2 YYNGEE. CDR3 in DNA: TGTGCCAGCAGCGTAGGTACAGGGATTAATGAAAAACTGTTTTTT. It specifies CASSVGTGINEKLFF.